What follows are 21 T cell receptor beta chains derived from one specimen sequenced in a study of cytotoxic CD8 clonotypes in ibrutinib-treated CLL. Repertoires were generated with immunoSEQ multiplex PCR, while TCRdb's copy carries only in-frame clones and drops some. The sample lists tens of thousands of clones, 75% to 90% occurring once. The input for sequencing was PBMCs, taken after 24 months of ibrutinib treatment. The receptor source for this set is a human donor with chronic lymphocytic leukemia.

The chain couples TRBV18 to TRBJ1-1, with no clear D. Germline-derived CDR1 and CDR2 are KGHSH and LQKENI. The CDR3 extends over 14 amino acids. Trimming left V 1 base short and J 7 bases short, with 13 bases between. CDR3 amino acids: CASSPQGPDGEAFF. CDR3 sequence (DNA): TGTGCCAGCTCACCACAGGGCCCGGATGGTGAAGCTTTCTTT.

This chain connects TRBV9 to TRBJ1-3; D is unclear. Trimming removed 4 bases at V and 8 bases at J, with 10 bases between. Germline V CDR1 and CDR2: SGDLS, YYNGEE. The CDR3 length is 12 residues. This CDR3 is CASSLPTDTIYF. As DNA, the CDR3 is TGTGCCAGCAGCCTCCCCACGGACACCATATATTTT.

V is TRBV5-1 and J is TRBJ1-1; TRBD1 matches 8 bases. Germline CDR1 is SGHRS and CDR2 is YFSETQ. This CDR3 contains 19 residues. V gave up 3 bases and J gave up 4 bases; unmatched junction bases: 20. CDR3 DNA: TGCGCCAGCAGCTCAGGTCAGAATTTCAGGGGGCCGAGGGGCACTGAAGCTTTCTTT. It specifies CASSSGQNFRGPRGTEAFF.

The genes are TRBV28 and TRBJ2-2, with 10 bases fitting TRBD1. Germline CDR1 MDHEN, CDR2 SYDVKM. The CDR3 sequence is 16 residues long. V shed 5 bases and J 1 base; nucleotides not matched to a gene: 4. CDR3 sequence (DNA): TGTGCCAGCAGTACGCGGGACAGGGGGAACACCGGGGAGCTGTTTTTT. This gives the protein CASSTRDRGNTGELFF.

The chain joins TRBV5-1 to TRBJ2-2; no firm D call. The CDR3 runs 14 residues. The ends were cut back, 0 bases at V and 5 bases at J, with 8 bases in the middle. Germline assignment: CDR1 SGHRS and CDR2 YFSETQ. The CDR3 DNA sequence: TGCGCCAGCAGCTTGGGGACCCGGACCGGGGAGCTGTTTTTT. Residues: CASSLGTRTGELFF.

The CDR3 DNA is TGTGCCAGCAGCTTCGGACTAGCAGCAGGAACCAAGGTGGAGCTGTTTTTT. This gives the protein CASSFGLAAGTKVELFF. The chain employs TRBV7-9 and TRBJ2-2; TRBD2 agrees at 8 bases. V trimming: 3 bases; J trimming: 10 bases; junction bases outside the gene matches: 16. CDR3 size: 17 residues. Germline V gene sequence: CDR1 SEHNR, CDR2 FQNEAQ (reference sequence).

This sequence joins TRBV2 and TRBJ2-3; D might be TRBD1 or TRBD2, each matching 5 bases. The CDR3 length is 13 residues. Deletions cut 4 bases from V and 4 bases from J, with 9 bases between. Germline CDR1 SNHLY, CDR2 FYNNEI. In DNA, the CDR3 is TGTGCCAGCAGTGGGGGGATGGCAGATACGCAGTATTTT. This encodes CASSGGMADTQYF.

The genes are TRBV5-1 and TRBJ1-4, with 8 bases aligning to TRBD1. There are 16 residues in the CDR3. Unmatched junction bases numbered 10, after V lost 2 bases and J lost 7 bases. Germline V gene sequence: CDR1 SGHRS, CDR2 YFSETQ. As DNA, the CDR3 is TGCGCCAGCAGCTTATATCAGGGGGCAACGGGTGAAAAACTGTTTTTT. Residues: CASSLYQGATGEKLFF.

This clone occurred once. The chain carries TRBV5-4 and TRBJ2-1, with 13 bases that match TRBD2. Germline values: CDR1 SGHNT, CDR2 YYREEE (reference sequence). With 2 bases clipped from V and 8 bases from J, the junction kept 4 bases outside the gene matches. The CDR3 has 15 residues. Here the CDR3 reads CASSFKLAGGDEQFF. The CDR3 coding sequence is TGTGCCAGCAGCTTTAAACTAGCGGGGGGGGATGAGCAGTTCTTC.

This clone was counted only a few times. The junction and the germline gene differ at one end; a read error may be behind it. The V gene is TRBV10-1, the J gene TRBJ2-1, with D possibly called TRBD1 or TRBD2 (6 bases each). Germline loops: CDR1 WNHNN, CDR2 SYGVQD (reference sequence). This CDR3 region has 10 residues. CDR3 sequence (DNA): TGTGCCATCGGGGGCGATGAGCAGTTCTTC. This translates into CAIGGDEQFF.

CDR3 region: CSVEPTGSYNEQFF. CDR3 DNA sequence: TGCAGCGTGGAACCGACAGGGTCCTACAATGAGCAGTTCTTC. J is TRBJ2-1 and V is TRBV29-1, with 7 bases that match TRBD1. This CDR3 has 14 residues. Germline V gene sequence: CDR1 SQVTM, CDR2 ANQGSEA. V shed 6 bases and J 1 base; nucleotides not matched to a gene: 6.

Only one count was recorded for this clone. The V call is TRBV5-5, the J call TRBJ2-1, with TRBD1 matching 9 bases. This CDR3 has 17 residues. V was pared by 4 bases and J by 4 bases, with 12 bases of the junction left unmatched. CDR1 and CDR2 from the germline V gene are SGHKS and YYEKEE (reference sequence). CDR3 loop: CASSPRFRDRVYNEQFF. The CDR3 region has the DNA TGTGCCAGCAGCCCCCGCTTCCGGGACAGGGTATACAATGAGCAGTTCTTC.

This clone showed up just once. V is TRBV18 and J is TRBJ1-3, with D uncertain. Per the germline V gene, CDR1 is KGHSH and CDR2 is LQKENI. The CDR3 contains 14 residues. V lost 2 bases to trimming and J lost 4 bases, with 9 bases between them. The DNA of the CDR3 is TGTGCCAGCTCACCAGAGGACGGCGGAAACACCATATATTTT. It yields the protein CASSPEDGGNTIYF.

V and J are TRBV18 and TRBJ2-7; no firm D call. Trimming removed 3 bases from V and 9 bases from J, with 15 bases in between. Germline V lookup: CDR1 KGHSH, CDR2 LQKENI. The CDR3 sequence is 13 residues long. The CDR3 DNA sequence: TGTGCCAGCTCACCGGACGGGTCTACGAGGCAGTACTTC. Translating it yields CASSPDGSTRQYF. The whole variable domain, remainder taken from reference TRBV18 and TRBJ2-7, is NAGVMQNPRHLVRRRGQEARLRCSPMKGHSHVYWYRQLPEEGLKFMVYLQKENIIDESGMPKERFSAEFPKEGPSILRIQQVVRGDSAAYFCASSPDGSTRQYFGPGTRLTVT.

This chain uses TRBV5-4 with TRBJ1-1, with a weak D call TRBD1 (5 bases). The CDR3 totals 16 residues. Germline V gene lookup returns CDR1 SGHNT and CDR2 YYREEE (reference sequence). V lost 4 bases and J lost 0, with 16 bases in between. CDR3 nucleotide sequence: TGTGCCAGCAGCCCCCGGAGGGGTGGAGTGAACACTGAAGCTTTCTTT. This sequence encodes CASSPRRGGVNTEAFF. Looking up the rest from reference TRBV5-4 and TRBJ1-1 gives the full variable domain: ETGVTQSPTHLIKTRGQQVTLRCSSQSGHNTVSWYQQALGQGPQFIFQYYREEENGRGNFPPRFSGLQFPNYSSELNVNALELDDSALYLCASSPRRGGVNTEAFFGQGTRLTVV.

The chain uses TRBV28 and TRBJ1-6, with D unclear. The CDR3 extends over 14 amino acids. The V and J ends lost 6 bases and 10 bases respectively, with 16 bases between them. Germline-derived CDR1 and CDR2 are MDHEN and SYDVKM. For the CDR3, the DNA is TGTGCCAGCAGAAACAGCCAGTTGGAGTCACCCCTCCACTTT. Translated: CASRNSQLESPLHF. Complete variable domain (other parts from reference TRBV28 and TRBJ1-6): DVKVTQSSRYLVKRTGEKVFLECVQDMDHENMFWYRQDPGLGLRLIYFSYDVKMKEKGDIPEGYSVSREKKERFSLILESASTNQTSMYLCASRNSQLESPLHFGNGTRLTVT.

The CDR3 nucleotides read TGTGCCAGCAGCCCCTACACAGATACGCAGTATTTT. Residues: CASSPYTDTQYF. This rearrangement joins TRBV11-2 to TRBJ2-3; D gene ambiguous. The length of the CDR3 is 12 residues. Trimming pared 5 bases from V and 2 bases from J, leaving 5 bases between. Germline CDR1 SGHAT, CDR2 FQNNGV.

J is TRBJ2-4 and V is TRBV5-4; 10 positions agree with TRBD1. CDR3 length equals 17 residues. J gave up 0 bases and V 0 bases, and 3 bases lay outside the gene matches. Germline CDR1 SGHNT, CDR2 YYREEE (reference sequence). CDR3 in DNA: TGTGCCAGCAGCTTGGGACAGGGGGCCGTAGCCAAAAACATTCAGTACTTC. Translating it yields CASSLGQGAVAKNIQYF.

The chain employs TRBV6-5 and TRBJ1-1; no clear D gene. CDR1 is MNHEY, CDR2 SVGAGI, per germline. Deletions cut 5 bases from V and 3 bases from J, with 7 bases between. The CDR3 contains 12 residues. CDR3 protein: CASSEPDTEAFF. The CDR3 DNA follows: TGTGCCAGCAGTGAGCCGGACACTGAAGCTTTCTTT.

This clone was observed once. This chain connects TRBV25-1 to TRBJ1-2; a weak D match, TRBD1 (6 bases). From germline, CDR1 is MGHDK and CDR2 SYGVNS. This CDR3 is 15 amino acids long. The V and J ends lost 4 bases and 1 base respectively, with 13 bases between them. The CDR3 region has the DNA TGTGCCAGCAGTGCCCCGGACAGAAATAACTATGGCTACACCTTC. Protein: CASSAPDRNNYGYTF.

The chain uses TRBV5-4 and TRBJ1-5; D gene uncertain. The CDR3 sequence is 15 residues long. The germline CDR1 and CDR2 sequences are SGHNT and YYREEE (reference sequence). V shed 4 bases and J shed 5 bases, with 16 bases lying between them. CDR3 residues: CASSPRPGSDQPQHF. The CDR3 coding sequence is TGTGCCAGCAGCCCGAGACCTGGATCGGATCAGCCCCAGCATTTT.